The sequence of this T cell receptor beta chain was determined in a study of blood T cell repertoires in COVID-19. Sequencing was performed with immunoSEQ multiplex PCR; in TCRdb, only in-frame clones are kept and a portion is missing. The table shows around 100,000 clones, with nearly 90% occurring only once. This CDR3 spans 14 amino acids. CDR1 and CDR2 (germline): SGHTA, FQGNSA. The V end lost 5 bases, the J end lost 6 bases, and 17 bases lay between the germline ends. This chain uses TRBV7-2 with TRBJ2-7; TRBD2 is a possible D gene (6 bases). The clonotype originates from a woman aged 70 to 79 who had recovered from COVID-19. Sequenced: peripheral blood. The CDR3 DNA is TGTGCCAGCAGCCGGGACTCCAATCCCCTCGAGCAGTACTTC. Its protein is CASSRDSNPLEQYF. Filled out from reference TRBV7-2 and TRBJ2-7, the complete variable domain reads GAGVSQSPSNKVTEKGKDVELRCDPISGHTALYWYRQSLGQGLEFLIYFQGNSAPDKSGLPSDRFSAERTGGSVSTLTIQRTQQEDSAVYLCASSRDSNPLEQYFGPGTRLTVT.